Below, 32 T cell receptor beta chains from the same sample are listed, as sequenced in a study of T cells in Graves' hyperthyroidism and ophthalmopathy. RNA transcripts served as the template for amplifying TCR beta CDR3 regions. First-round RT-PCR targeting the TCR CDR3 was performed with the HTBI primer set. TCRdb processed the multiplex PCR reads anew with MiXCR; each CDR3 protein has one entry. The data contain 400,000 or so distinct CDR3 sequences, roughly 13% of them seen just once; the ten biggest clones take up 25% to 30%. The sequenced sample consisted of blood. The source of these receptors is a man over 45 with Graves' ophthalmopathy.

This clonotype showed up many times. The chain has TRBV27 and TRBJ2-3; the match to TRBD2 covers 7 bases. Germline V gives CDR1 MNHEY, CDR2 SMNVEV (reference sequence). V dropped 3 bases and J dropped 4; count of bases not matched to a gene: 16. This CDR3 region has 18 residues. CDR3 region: CASSLVAGAALKADTQYF. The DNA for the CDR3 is TGTGCCAGCAGTTTGGTGGCGGGAGCTGCCCTAAAGGCAGATACGCAGTATTTT.

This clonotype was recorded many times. The CDR3 DNA follows: TGTGCCAGCAGCTTAGGTGGGACAGGACTTTCCGGGGAGCTGTTTTTT. Its translation: CASSLGGTGLSGELFF. The V gene is TRBV7-2, the J gene TRBJ2-2, with 8 bases lining up with TRBD1. Per the germline V gene, CDR1 is SGHTA and CDR2 is FQGNSA. CDR3 length equals 16 residues. J lost 6 bases, V lost 1 base, and 7 bases had no gene match.

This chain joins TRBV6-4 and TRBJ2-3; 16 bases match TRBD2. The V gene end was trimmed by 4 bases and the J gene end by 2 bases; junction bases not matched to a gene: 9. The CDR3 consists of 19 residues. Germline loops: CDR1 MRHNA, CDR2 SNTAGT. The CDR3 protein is CASSAAGLAGGPPTDTQYF. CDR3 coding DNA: TGTGCCAGCAGTGCCGCGGGACTAGCGGGAGGGCCCCCCACAGATACGCAGTATTTT.

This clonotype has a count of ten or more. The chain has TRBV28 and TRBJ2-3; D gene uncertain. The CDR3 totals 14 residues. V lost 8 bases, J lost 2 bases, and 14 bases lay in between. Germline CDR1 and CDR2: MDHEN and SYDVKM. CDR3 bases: TGTGCCAGCGGATTTGCGGATCTCACAGATACGCAGTATTTT. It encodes CASGFADLTDTQYF.

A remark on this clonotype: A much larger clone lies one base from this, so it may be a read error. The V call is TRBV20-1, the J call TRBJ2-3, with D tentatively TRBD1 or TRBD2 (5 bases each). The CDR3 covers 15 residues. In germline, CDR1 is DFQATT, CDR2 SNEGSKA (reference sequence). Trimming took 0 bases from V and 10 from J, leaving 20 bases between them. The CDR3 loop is CSARDGGVANSAQYF. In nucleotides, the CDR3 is TGCAGTGCTAGAGATGGGGGAGTCGCAAATTCTGCGCAGTATTTT.

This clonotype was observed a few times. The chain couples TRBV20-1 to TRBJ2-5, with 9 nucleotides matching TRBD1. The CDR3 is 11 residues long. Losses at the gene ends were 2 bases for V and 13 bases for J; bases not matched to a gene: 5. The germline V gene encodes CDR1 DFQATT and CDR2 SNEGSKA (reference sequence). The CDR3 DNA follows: TGCAGTGCTAGATGGGACAGGGAGTCGTACTTC. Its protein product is CSARWDRESYF.

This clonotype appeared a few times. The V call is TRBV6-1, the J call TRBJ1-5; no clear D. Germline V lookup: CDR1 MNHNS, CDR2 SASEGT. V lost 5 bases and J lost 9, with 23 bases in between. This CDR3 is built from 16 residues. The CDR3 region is CASSLRLVGSSTPQHF. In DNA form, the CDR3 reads TGTGCCAGCAGTTTACGACTAGTGGGCTCGAGTACGCCCCAGCATTTT.

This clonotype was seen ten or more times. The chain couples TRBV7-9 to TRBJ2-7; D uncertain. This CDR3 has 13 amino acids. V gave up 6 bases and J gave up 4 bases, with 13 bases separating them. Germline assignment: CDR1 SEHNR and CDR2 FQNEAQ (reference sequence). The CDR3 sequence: CASSFSSEYEQYF. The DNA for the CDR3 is TGTGCCAGCAGTTTCTCGAGTGAATACGAGCAGTACTTC.

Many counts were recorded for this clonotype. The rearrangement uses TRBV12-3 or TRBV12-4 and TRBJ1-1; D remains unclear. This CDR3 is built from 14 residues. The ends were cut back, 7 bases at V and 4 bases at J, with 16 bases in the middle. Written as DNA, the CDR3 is TGTGCCAGCAAATCTGAAGGGATGGGCACTGAAGCTTTCTTT. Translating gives CASKSEGMGTEAFF.

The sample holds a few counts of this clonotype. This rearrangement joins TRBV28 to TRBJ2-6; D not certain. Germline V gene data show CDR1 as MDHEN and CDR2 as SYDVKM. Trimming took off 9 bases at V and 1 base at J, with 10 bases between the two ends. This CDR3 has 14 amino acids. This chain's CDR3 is CASNPRSGANVLTF. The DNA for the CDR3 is TGTGCCAGTAATCCCCGGTCTGGGGCCAACGTCCTGACTTTC. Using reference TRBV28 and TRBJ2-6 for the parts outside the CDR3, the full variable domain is DVKVTQSSRYLVKRTGEKVFLECVQDMDHENMFWYRQDPGLGLRLIYFSYDVKMKEKGDIPEGYSVSREKKERFSLILESASTNQTSMYLCASNPRSGANVLTFGAGSRLTVL.

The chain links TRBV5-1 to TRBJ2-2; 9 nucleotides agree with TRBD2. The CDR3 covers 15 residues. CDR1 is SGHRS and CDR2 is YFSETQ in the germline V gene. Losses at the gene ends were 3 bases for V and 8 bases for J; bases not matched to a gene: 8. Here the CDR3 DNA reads TGCGCCAGCAGCTGGGGACTAGCACATCCGGGGGAGCTGTTTTTT. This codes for CASSWGLAHPGELFF.

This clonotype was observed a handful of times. CDR3 sequence reads: CACDSGTRRSGELFF. CDR3 in DNA: TGTGCCTGTGATTCCGGGACTAGAAGGTCCGGGGAGCTGTTTTTT. The genes are TRBV30 and TRBJ2-2; TRBD2 matches 8 bases. CDR3 length equals 15 residues. J lost 6 bases, V lost 6 bases, and 12 bases had no gene match. Germline CDR1 GTSNPN, CDR2 SVGIG (reference sequence).

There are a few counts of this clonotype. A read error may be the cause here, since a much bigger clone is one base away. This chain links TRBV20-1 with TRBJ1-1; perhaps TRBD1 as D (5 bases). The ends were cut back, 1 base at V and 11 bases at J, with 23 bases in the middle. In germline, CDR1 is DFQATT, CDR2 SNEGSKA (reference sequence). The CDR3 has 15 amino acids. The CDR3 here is CSARVDTRTFQVAFF. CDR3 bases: TGCAGTGCTAGAGTGGACACCAGAACCTTCCAAGTGGCTTTCTTT.

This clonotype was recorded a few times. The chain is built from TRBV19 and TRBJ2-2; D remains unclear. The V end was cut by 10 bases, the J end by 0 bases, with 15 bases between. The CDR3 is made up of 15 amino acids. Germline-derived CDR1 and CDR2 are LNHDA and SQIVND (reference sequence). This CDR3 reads CATIPAKPNTGELFF. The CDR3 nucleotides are TGTGCCACCATCCCAGCGAAACCGAACACCGGGGAGCTGTTTTTT.

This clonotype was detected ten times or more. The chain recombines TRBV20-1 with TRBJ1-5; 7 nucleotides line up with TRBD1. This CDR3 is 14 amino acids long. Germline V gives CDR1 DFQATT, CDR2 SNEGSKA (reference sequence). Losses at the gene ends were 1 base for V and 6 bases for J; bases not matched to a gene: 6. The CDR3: CSARVRGISQPQHF. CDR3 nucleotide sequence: TGCAGTGCTAGAGTCAGGGGGATTTCTCAGCCCCAGCATTTT.

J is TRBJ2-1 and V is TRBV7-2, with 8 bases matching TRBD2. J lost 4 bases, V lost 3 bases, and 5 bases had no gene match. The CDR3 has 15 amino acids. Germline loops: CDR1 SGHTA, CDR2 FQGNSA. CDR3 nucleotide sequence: TGTGCCAGCAGCTTCGGGACTAGTCTGTACAATGAGCAGTTCTTC. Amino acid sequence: CASSFGTSLYNEQFF.

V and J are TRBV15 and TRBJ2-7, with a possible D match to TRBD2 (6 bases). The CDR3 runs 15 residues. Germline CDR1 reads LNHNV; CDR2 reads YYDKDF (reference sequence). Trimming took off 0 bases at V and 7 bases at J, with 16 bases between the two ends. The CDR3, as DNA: TGTGCCACCAGCAGAGACGGGAGTGGGATAGGAGAGCAGTACTTC. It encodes CATSRDGSGIGEQYF.

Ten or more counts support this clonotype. The DNA of the CDR3 is TGTGCCAGCATGATGGACAGGGCGGGGGATACGCAGTATTTT. It specifies CASMMDRAGDTQYF. The chain combines TRBV6-1 with TRBJ2-3; TRBD1 matches 8 bases. CDR3 length: 14 amino acids. J gave up 6 bases and V 7 bases, and 9 bases lay outside the gene matches. Germline V CDR1 and CDR2: MNHNS, SASEGT.

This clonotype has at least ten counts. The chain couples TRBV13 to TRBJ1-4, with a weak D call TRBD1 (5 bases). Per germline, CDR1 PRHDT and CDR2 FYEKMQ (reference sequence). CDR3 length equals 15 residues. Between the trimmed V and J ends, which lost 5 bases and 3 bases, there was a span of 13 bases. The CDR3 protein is CASSLQGTPNEKLFF. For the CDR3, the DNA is TGTGCCAGCAGCCTTCAGGGTACGCCTAATGAAAAACTGTTTTTT. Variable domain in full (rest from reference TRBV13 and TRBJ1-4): AAGVIQSPRHLIKEKRETATLKCYPIPRHDTVYWYQQGPGQDPQFLISFYEKMQSDKGSIPDRFSAQQFSDYHSELNMSSLELGDSALYFCASSLQGTPNEKLFFGSGTQLSVL.

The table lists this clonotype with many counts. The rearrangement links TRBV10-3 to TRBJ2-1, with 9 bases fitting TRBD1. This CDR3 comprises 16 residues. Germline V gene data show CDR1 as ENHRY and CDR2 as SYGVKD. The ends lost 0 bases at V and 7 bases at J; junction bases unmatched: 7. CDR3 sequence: CAISESGTGRNNEQFF. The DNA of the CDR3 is TGTGCCATCAGTGAGTCTGGGACAGGGAGGAATAATGAGCAGTTCTTC.

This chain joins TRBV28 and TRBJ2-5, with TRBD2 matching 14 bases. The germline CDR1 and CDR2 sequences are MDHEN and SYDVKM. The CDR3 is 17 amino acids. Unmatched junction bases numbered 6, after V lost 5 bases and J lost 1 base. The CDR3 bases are TGTGCCAGCAGTGGGTTGACTAGCGGGAGGGCCCAAGAGACCCAGTACTTC. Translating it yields CASSGLTSGRAQETQYF.

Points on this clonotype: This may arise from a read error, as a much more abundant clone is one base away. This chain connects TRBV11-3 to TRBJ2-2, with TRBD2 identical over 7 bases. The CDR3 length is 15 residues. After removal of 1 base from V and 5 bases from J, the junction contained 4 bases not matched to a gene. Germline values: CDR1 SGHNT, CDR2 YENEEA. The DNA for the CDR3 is TGTGCCAGCAGCTTAGCCGGGGGGATAACCGGGGAGCTGTTTTTT. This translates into CASSLAGGITGELFF.

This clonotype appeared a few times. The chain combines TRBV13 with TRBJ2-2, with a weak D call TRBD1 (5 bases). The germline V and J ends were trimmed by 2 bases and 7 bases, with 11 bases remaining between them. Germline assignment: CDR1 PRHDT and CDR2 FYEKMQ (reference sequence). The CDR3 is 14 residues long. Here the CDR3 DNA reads TGTGCCAGCAGCTTAACCAGGGTGGTCGGGGAGCTGTTTTTT. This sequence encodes CASSLTRVVGELFF.

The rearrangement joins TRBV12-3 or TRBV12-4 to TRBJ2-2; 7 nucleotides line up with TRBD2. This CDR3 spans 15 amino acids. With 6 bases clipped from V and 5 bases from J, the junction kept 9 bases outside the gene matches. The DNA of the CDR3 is TGTGCCAGCAGCCGGGGGAGGGCCGAAACCGGGGAGCTGTTTTTT. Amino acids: CASSRGRAETGELFF.

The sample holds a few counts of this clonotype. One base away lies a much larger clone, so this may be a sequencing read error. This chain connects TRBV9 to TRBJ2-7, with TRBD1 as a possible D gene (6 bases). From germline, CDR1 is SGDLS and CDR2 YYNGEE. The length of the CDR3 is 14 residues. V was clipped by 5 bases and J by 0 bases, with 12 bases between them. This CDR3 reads CASSARDNSYEQYF. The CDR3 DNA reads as TGTGCCAGCAGTGCCCGGGACAACTCCTACGAGCAGTACTTC.

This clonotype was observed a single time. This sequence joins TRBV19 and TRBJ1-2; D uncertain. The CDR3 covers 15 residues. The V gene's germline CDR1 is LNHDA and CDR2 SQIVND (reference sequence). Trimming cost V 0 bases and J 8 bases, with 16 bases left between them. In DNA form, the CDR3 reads TGTGCCAGTAGTATAGATCTATTTGTACACGGGGGCTACACCTTC. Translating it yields CASSIDLFVHGGYTF.

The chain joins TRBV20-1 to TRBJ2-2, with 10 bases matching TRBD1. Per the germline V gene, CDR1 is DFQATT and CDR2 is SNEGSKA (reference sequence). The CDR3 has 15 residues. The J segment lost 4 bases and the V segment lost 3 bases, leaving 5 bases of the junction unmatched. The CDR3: CSASPGQGTTGELFF. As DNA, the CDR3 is TGCAGTGCTAGTCCGGGACAGGGGACCACCGGGGAGCTGTTTTTT.

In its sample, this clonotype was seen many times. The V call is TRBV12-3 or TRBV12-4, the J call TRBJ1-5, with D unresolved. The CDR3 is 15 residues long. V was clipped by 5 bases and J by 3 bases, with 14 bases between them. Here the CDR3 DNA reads TGTGCCAGCAGTCAGCAACAGCCCAACAATCAGCCCCAGCATTTT. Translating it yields CASSQQQPNNQPQHF.

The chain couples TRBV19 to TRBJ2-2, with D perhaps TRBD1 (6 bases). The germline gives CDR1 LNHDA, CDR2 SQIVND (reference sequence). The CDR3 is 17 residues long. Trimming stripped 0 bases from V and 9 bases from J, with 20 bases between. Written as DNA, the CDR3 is TGTGCCAGTAGTATAGATCCAAATCCAGGGGTGCACCGGGAGCTGTTTTTT. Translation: CASSIDPNPGVHRELFF.

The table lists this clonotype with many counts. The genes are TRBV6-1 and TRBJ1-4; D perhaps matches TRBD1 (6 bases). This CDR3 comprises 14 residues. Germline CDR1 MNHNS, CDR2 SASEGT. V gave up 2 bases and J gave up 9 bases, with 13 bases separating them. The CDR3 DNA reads TGTGCCAGCAGTGAACGGGACAAACCTCAAAAACTGTTTTTT. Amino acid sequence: CASSERDKPQKLFF.

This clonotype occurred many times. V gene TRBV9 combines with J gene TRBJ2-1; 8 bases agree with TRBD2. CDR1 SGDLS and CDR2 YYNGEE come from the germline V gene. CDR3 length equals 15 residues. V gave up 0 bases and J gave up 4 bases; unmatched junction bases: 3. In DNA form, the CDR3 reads TGTGCCAGCAGCGTAGGACTAGCGACTTACAATGAGCAGTTCTTC. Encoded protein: CASSVGLATYNEQFF.

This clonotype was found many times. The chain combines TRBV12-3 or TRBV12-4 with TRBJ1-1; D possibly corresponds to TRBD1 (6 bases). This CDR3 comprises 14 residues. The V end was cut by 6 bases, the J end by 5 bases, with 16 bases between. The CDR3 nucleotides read TGTGCCAGCAGATTTGCCCGCGGACAGACTGAAGCTTTCTTT. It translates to CASRFARGQTEAFF.